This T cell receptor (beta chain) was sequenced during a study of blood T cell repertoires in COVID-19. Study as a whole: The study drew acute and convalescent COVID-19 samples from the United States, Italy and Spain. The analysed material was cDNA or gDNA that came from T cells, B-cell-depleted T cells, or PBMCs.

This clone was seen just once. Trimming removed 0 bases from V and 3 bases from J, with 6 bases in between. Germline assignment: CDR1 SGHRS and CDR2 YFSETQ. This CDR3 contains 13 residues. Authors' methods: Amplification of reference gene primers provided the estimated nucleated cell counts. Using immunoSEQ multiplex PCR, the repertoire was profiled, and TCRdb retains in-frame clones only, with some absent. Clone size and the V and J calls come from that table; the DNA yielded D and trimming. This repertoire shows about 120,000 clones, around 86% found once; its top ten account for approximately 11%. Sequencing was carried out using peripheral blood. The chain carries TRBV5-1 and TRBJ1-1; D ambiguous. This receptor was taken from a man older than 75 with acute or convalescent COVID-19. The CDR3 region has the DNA TGCGCCAGCAGCTTGGACGGTTACACTGAAGCTTTCTTT. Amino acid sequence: CASSLDGYTEAFF.